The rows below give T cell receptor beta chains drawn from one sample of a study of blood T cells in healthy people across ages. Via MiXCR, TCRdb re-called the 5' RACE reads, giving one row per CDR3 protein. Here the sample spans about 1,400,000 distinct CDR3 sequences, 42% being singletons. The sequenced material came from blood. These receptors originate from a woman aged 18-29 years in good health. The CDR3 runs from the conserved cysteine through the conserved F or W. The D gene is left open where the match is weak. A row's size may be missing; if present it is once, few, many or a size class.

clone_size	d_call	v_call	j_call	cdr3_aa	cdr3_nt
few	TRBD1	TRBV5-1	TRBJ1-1	CASKVTQGAPEAFF	TGCGCCAGCAAAGTTACTCAGGGGGCCCCTGAAGCTTTCTTT
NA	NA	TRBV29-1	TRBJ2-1	CSVAPGNKETQFF	TGCAGCGTTGCCCCGGGGAATAAAGAGACCCAGTTCTTC
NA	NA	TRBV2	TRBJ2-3	CASLGVPSFLTDTQYF	TGTGCCAGCCTGGGGGTACCCTCTTTTCTCACAGATACGCAGTATTTT
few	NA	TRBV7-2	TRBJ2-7	CASSPAAGSFSGEQYF	TGTGCCAGCAGCCCCGCCGCCGGGTCCTTCTCGGGCGAGCAGTACTTC
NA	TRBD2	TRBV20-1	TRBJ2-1	CSAAGTSGRGVDEQFF	TGCAGTGCGGCCGGGACTAGCGGCCGGGGGGTGGATGAGCAGTTCTTC
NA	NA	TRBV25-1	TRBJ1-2	CASSESGNGYGYTF	TGTGCCAGCAGTGAATCAGGGAACGGCTATGGCTACACCTTC
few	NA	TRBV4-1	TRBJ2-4	CASSPRVIAKNIQYF	TGCGCCAGCAGCCCCCGGGTCATAGCCAAAAACATTCAGTACTTC
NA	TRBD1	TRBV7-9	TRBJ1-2	CVSSSGQSYGYTF	TGTGTCAGCAGCTCGGGACAGTCGTATGGCTACACCTTC
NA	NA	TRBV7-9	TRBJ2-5	CASSLYRQDPSYNEQYF	TGTGCCAGCAGCCTCTACCGCCAGGACCCGAGCTACAATGAGCAGTACTTC
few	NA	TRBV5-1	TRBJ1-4	CASSLDGRGNEKLFF	TGCGCCAGCAGCTTGGATGGCCGTGGTAATGAAAAACTGTTTTTT
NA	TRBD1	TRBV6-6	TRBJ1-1	CASSQRQGAKGTEAFF	TGTGCCAGCAGTCAGAGACAGGGGGCAAAAGGGACTGAAGCTTTCTTT
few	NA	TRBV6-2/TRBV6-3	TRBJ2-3	CASIGGSSTDTQYF	TGTGCCAGCATCGGCGGGTCCTCCACAGATACGCAGTATTTT
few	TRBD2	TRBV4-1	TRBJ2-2	CASGTGGPGELFF	TGCGCCAGCGGGACGGGAGGACCCGGGGAGCTGTTTTTT
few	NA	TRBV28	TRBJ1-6	CASRGGASGNSPLHF	TGTGCCAGCAGGGGGGGGGCTTCGGGGAATTCACCCCTCCACTTT
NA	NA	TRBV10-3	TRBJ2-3	CAIVSDEAADTQYF	TGTGCCATCGTCTCCGATGAGGCTGCAGATACGCAGTATTTT
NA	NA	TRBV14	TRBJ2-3	CASGQDVTSGTQYF	TGTGCCAGCGGCCAAGACGTGACATCGGGAACGCAGTATTTT
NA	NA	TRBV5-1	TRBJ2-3	CASRASGPTDTQYF	TGCGCCAGCAGGGCCAGCGGACCCACAGATACGCAGTATTTT
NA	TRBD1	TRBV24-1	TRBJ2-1	CATSEAGTGSAREQFF	TGTGCCACCAGTGAAGCCGGGACAGGGTCTGCAAGGGAGCAGTTCTTC